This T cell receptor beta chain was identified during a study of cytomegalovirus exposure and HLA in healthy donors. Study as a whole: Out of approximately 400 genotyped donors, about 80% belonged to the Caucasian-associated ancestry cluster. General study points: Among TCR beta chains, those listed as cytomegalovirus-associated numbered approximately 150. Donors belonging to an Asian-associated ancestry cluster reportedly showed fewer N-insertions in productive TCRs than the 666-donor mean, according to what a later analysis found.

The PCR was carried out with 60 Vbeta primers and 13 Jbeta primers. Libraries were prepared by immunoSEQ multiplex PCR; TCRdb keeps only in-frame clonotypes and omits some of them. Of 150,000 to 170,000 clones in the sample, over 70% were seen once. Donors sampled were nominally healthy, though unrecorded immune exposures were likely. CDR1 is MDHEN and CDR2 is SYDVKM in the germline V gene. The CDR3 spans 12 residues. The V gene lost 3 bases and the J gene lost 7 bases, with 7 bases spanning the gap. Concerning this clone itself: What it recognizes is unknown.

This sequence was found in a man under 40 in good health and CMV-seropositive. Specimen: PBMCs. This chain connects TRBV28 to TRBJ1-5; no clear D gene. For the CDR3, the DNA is TGTGCCAGCAGTTTGGCCAGACAGCCCCAGCATTTT. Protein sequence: CASSLARQPQHF.